This section outlines one T cell receptor beta chain sequence together with its context. J gave up 12 bases and V 0 bases, and 14 bases lay outside the gene matches. The length of the CDR3 is 16 residues. CDR1 is MGHRA and CDR2 is YSYEKL in the germline V gene. These data originate in a study of control samples from healthy donors and cancer patients. Sequenced by immunoSEQ multiplex PCR; TCRdb stores in-frame clones only, minus some. The data show more than 100,000 clones, about nine tenths seen once. Sequencing input: blood. This sequence was found in a young man in good health. The rearrangement joins TRBV4-1 to TRBJ2-5, with 9 nucleotides matching TRBD2. The CDR3 spells CASSQEPPLAGGQEYF. CDR3 nucleotide sequence: TGCGCCAGCAGCCAAGAACCCCCACTCGCGGGGGGGCAGGAGTACTTC.